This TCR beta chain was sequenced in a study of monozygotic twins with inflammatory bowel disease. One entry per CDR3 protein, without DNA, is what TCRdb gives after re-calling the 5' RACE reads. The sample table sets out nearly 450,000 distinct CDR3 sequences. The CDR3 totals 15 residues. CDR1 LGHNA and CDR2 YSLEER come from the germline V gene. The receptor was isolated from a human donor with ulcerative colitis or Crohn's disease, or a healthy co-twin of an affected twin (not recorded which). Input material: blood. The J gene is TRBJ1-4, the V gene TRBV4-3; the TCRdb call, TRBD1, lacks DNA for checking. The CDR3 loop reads CASSPGGTANEKLFF.